The 23 T cell receptor beta chains below all came from one sample that was sequenced in a study of T-cell reconstitution after alpha-beta-depleted transplantation in children. TCRbeta library construction was performed incorporating unique molecular identifiers. In TCRdb, the PCR reads were re-called with MiXCR into one record per CDR3 protein. Of some 520,000 distinct CDR3 sequences detected, over 25% appear once; the ten largest clones hold 2% to 2.5%. Material: PBMCs from the stem cell graft donor, obtained from the stem cell graft. The receptors originated from a human donor who donated a stem cell graft to a child with aplastic anemia.

This clonotype was observed a few times. The chain employs TRBV11-3 and TRBJ2-3; D perhaps matches TRBD2 (6 bases). The CDR3 spans 17 residues. Trimming pared 4 bases from V and 7 bases from J, leaving 24 bases between. Germline V gene data show CDR1 as SGHNT and CDR2 as YENEEA. The CDR3 nucleotides are TGTGCCAGCAGCTCCTCACTTGGCGGGATGGGTTTTTATACGCAGTATTTT. It encodes CASSSSLGGMGFYTQYF.

The gene calls are TRBV28 and TRBJ2-7; the D gene is possibly TRBD2 (6 bases). Germline V gene sequence: CDR1 MDHEN, CDR2 SYDVKM. The CDR3 contains 14 residues. Trimming took off 8 bases at V and 2 bases at J, with 16 bases between the two ends. DNA for the CDR3: TGTGCCAGCCCCCCTGGACTACCAACCTACGAGCAGTACGTC. As protein: CASPPGLPTYEQYV.

The chain joins TRBV12-3 or TRBV12-4 to TRBJ1-5; D possibly corresponds to TRBD1 (5 bases). The CDR3 contains 15 residues. V was shortened by 5 bases and J by 3 bases, with 14 bases between the two germline ends. CDR3 DNA: TGTGCCAGCAGTCCGCCCCGGACACACAATCAGCCCCAGCATTTT. Its translation: CASSPPRTHNQPQHF.

In DNA, the CDR3 is TGTGCCAGCAGCGCGGGCGGCCCGAGCATGATACGGGATCAGCCCCAGCATTTT. Translation gives CASSAGGPSMIRDQPQHF. The rearrangement joins TRBV27 to TRBJ1-5; D unresolved. CDR1 is MNHEY, CDR2 SMNVEV, per germline (reference sequence). CDR3 length equals 18 residues. V lost 6 bases, J lost 5 bases, and 26 bases lay in between.

This chain joins TRBV20-1 and TRBJ1-5; no firm D call. Germline V gives CDR1 DFQATT, CDR2 SNEGSKA (reference sequence). V dropped 5 bases and J dropped 0 bases, with 11 bases sitting between them. This CDR3 is 14 amino acids long. CDR3 in DNA: TGCAGTGCTGCAACAGCCCCTAGCAATCAGCCCCAGCATTTT. Its translation: CSAATAPSNQPQHF.

The V call is TRBV18, the J call TRBJ2-3, with a tentative D call TRBD1 (5 bases). The V end was cut by 0 bases, the J end by 1 base, with 14 bases between. The germline CDR1 and CDR2 sequences are KGHSH and LQKENI. The CDR3 has 17 amino acids. The CDR3 here is CASSPPRSTRGTDTQYF. Written as DNA, the CDR3 is TGTGCCAGCTCACCACCGCGGTCGACCAGGGGCACAGATACGCAGTATTTT.

The chain couples TRBV7-2 to TRBJ2-2; 9 nucleotides match TRBD2. This CDR3 has 17 amino acids. CDR1 and CDR2 from the germline V gene are SGHTA and FQGNSA. The junction had 7 bases not matched to a gene; V was cut back by 4 bases and J by 1 base. The DNA of the CDR3 is TGTGCCAGCAGCTCCTCGGGACTAGCAGGGAACACCGGGGAGCTGTTTTTT. Encoded protein: CASSSSGLAGNTGELFF.

This clonotype came up many times. The chain employs TRBV29-1 and TRBJ2-3; D is undetermined. CDR1 and CDR2 from the germline V gene are SQVTM and ANQGSEA. The CDR3 extends over 12 amino acids. V lost 0 bases to trimming and J lost 8 bases, with 9 bases between them. The CDR3 DNA follows: TGCAGCGTTGAAGATCTTGGTCGTACGCAGTATTTT. Amino acids: CSVEDLGRTQYF.

This clonotype was seen a few times. The chain links TRBV29-1 to TRBJ1-1, with 12 bases matching TRBD1. Germline V gene data show CDR1 as SQVTM and CDR2 as ANQGSEA. The J segment lost 0 bases and the V segment lost 6 bases, leaving 5 bases of the junction unmatched. The CDR3 extends over 15 amino acids. CDR3 loop: CSVGQGARMNTEAFF. For the CDR3, the DNA is TGCAGCGTGGGACAGGGGGCGCGGATGAACACTGAAGCTTTCTTT. Complete variable domain (other parts from reference TRBV29-1 and TRBJ1-1): SAVISQKPSRDICQRGTSLTIQCQVDSQVTMMFWYRQQPGQSLTLIATANQGSEATYESGFVIDKFPISRPNLTFSTLTVSNMSPEDSSIYLCSVGQGARMNTEAFFGQGTRLTVV.

This clonotype was seen a few times. The chain links TRBV7-6 to TRBJ1-5; D might be TRBD1 (6 bases). Between the trimmed V and J ends, which lost 5 bases and 6 bases, there was a span of 11 bases. Germline assignment: CDR1 SGHVS and CDR2 FNYEAQ. The CDR3 is 13 amino acids. The DNA of the CDR3 is TGTGCCAGCAGCGACGGGACATTTCAGCCCCAGCATTTT. Protein product: CASSDGTFQPQHF.

A few counts support this clonotype. V gene TRBV5-1 combines with J gene TRBJ2-6; unclear D gene. Germline CDR1 is SGHRS and CDR2 is YFSETQ. V was clipped by 4 bases and J by 0 bases, with 11 bases between them. The CDR3 totals 16 residues. The DNA of the CDR3 is TGCGCCAGCAGCAGGGCAACCCACTCTGGGGCCAACGTCCTGACTTTC. Protein sequence: CASSRATHSGANVLTF. Looking up the rest from reference TRBV5-1 and TRBJ2-6 gives the full variable domain: KAGVTQTPRYLIKTRGQQVTLSCSPISGHRSVSWYQQTPGQGLQFLFEYFSETQRNKGNFPGRFSGRQFSNSRSEMNVSTLELGDSALYLCASSRATHSGANVLTFGAGSRLTVL.

This clonotype was seen a handful of times. The V and J genes are TRBV29-1 and TRBJ2-7; 7 bases are a match to TRBD2. The length of the CDR3 is 15 residues. Germline lookup yields CDR1 SQVTM and CDR2 ANQGSEA. The ends lost 4 bases at V and 7 bases at J; junction bases unmatched: 16. The CDR3 here is CSVGRAGSFRGEQYF. In DNA, the CDR3 is TGCAGCGTTGGTCGAGCGGGATCATTTCGGGGAGAGCAGTACTTC.

This clonotype was seen more than once but under ten times. The rearrangement joins TRBV24-1 to TRBJ2-2; D is perhaps TRBD2 (6 bases). V lost 1 base and J 5 bases, leaving 13 bases between the germline ends. The germline CDR1 and CDR2 sequences are KGHDR and SFDVKD. The CDR3 totals 16 residues. The DNA of the CDR3 is TGTGCCACCAGTGATTTCACATGGGGGAGGACCGGGGAGCTGTTTTTT. This encodes CATSDFTWGRTGELFF.

The rearrangement joins TRBV6-2 or TRBV6-3 to TRBJ1-1; D is unresolved. Germline CDR1 and CDR2: MNHEY and SVGEGT. V shed 2 bases and J shed 5 bases, with 12 bases lying between them. The CDR3 sequence is 14 residues long. The CDR3 loop reads CASSYTGSGTEAFF. Here the CDR3 DNA reads TGTGCCAGCAGTTACACGGGGTCAGGAACTGAAGCTTTCTTT.

Turning to this clonotype: An end of the junction does not agree with germline; a read error may underlie this. V usage is TRBV5-1 and J usage is TRBJ1-1; D uncertain. The CDR3 totals 13 residues. Per the germline V gene, CDR1 is SGHRS and CDR2 is YFSETQ. In DNA form, the CDR3 reads TGCGCCAGCAGCTTGGGTGTGGCCGATGAATCTTTCTTT. Translation gives CASSLGVADESFF. The variable domain in full, completed from reference TRBV5-1 and TRBJ1-1, reads KAGVTQTPRYLIKTRGQQVTLSCSPISGHRSVSWYQQTPGQGLQFLFEYFSETQRNKGNFPGRFSGRQFSNSRSEMNVSTLELGDSALYLCASSLGVADESFFGQGTRLTVV.

This clonotype was counted a few times. The chain employs TRBV20-1 and TRBJ2-3; D not certain. The germline CDR1 and CDR2 sequences are DFQATT and SNEGSKA (reference sequence). The CDR3 loop spans 12 amino acids. CDR3 in amino acids: CSCEPSTDTQYF. CDR3 DNA: TGCAGCTGTGAACCTAGCACAGATACGCAGTATTTT.

This clonotype has more than one count but fewer than ten. This rearrangement joins TRBV13 to TRBJ1-1; perhaps TRBD1 as D (6 bases). Germline V gene lookup returns CDR1 PRHDT and CDR2 FYEKMQ (reference sequence). Trimming left V 5 bases short and J 0 bases short, with 10 bases between. The CDR3 is 14 amino acids. The CDR3 DNA follows: TGTGCCAGCAGCAACAGGGCGATGAACACTGAAGCTTTCTTT. Residues: CASSNRAMNTEAFF.

This clonotype was picked up a small number of times. V usage is TRBV5-1 and J usage is TRBJ2-1, with D tentatively TRBD2 (6 bases). The V gene lost 9 bases and the J gene lost 3 bases, with 19 bases spanning the gap. Germline V gene lookup returns CDR1 SGHRS and CDR2 YFSETQ. The CDR3 has 15 residues. DNA of the CDR3: TGCGCCACACAGAGGGGTTGGGGGGACTACAATGAGCAGTTCTTC. It codes for CATQRGWGDYNEQFF.

The chain uses TRBV25-1 and TRBJ1-1; D unclear. The CDR3 is 13 residues long. CDR1 and CDR2 from the germline V gene are MGHDK and SYGVNS. V gave up 5 bases and J gave up 6 bases, with 13 bases separating them. The CDR3 reads CASSRTAGSEAFF. DNA of the CDR3: TGTGCCAGCAGTCGAACCGCGGGGTCTGAAGCTTTCTTT.

This clonotype was seen at least ten times. The V gene is TRBV19, the J gene TRBJ2-3; weak D call: TRBD2 (6 bases). The length of the CDR3 is 15 residues. CDR1 and CDR2 (germline): LNHDA, SQIVND (reference sequence). Trimming cost V 3 bases and J 3 bases, with 13 bases left between them. The CDR3 sequence: CASSIGGITTDTQYF. CDR3 bases: TGTGCCAGTAGTATCGGCGGGATTACGACAGATACGCAGTATTTT.

This chain connects TRBV7-8 to TRBJ1-5, with 7 bases identical to TRBD1. J gave up 6 bases and V 5 bases, and 10 bases lay outside the gene matches. Germline V gives CDR1 SGHVS, CDR2 FQNEAQ. This CDR3 contains 15 residues. The CDR3 reads CASSPGGRLGQPQHF. CDR3 bases: TGTGCCAGCAGCCCAGGGGGACGACTAGGTCAGCCCCAGCATTTT.

This clonotype showed up just a few times. The chain has TRBV13 and TRBJ1-2; tentatively, D is TRBD1 (5 bases). The CDR3 totals 12 residues. CDR1 is PRHDT, CDR2 FYEKMQ, per germline (reference sequence). V was cut by 8 bases and J by 3 bases, with 10 bases left in between. The CDR3 region has the DNA TGTGCCAGCCTTCAGGGACACTATGGCTACACCTTC. Residues: CASLQGHYGYTF.

A few counts support this clonotype. The chain recombines TRBV4-3 with TRBJ1-1; 8 nucleotides agree with TRBD1. V was clipped by 3 bases and J by 5 bases; unmatched bases: 2. CDR1 is LGHNA, CDR2 YSLEER, per germline. This CDR3 comprises 13 residues. The CDR3 sequence is CASSHGQGTEAFF. As DNA, the CDR3 is TGCGCCAGCAGCCACGGACAGGGAACTGAAGCTTTCTTT.